The 16 T cell receptor beta chains presented below share a single source sample, sequenced in a study of cytomegalovirus exposure and HLA in healthy donors. 13 Jbeta primers and 60 Vbeta primers were used for the PCR. Some clones are missing from TCRdb's copy, which holds only in-frame ones; the method was immunoSEQ multiplex PCR. The sample records some 160,000 clones, approximately 80% being singletons. Sequencing input: PBMCs. All receptors derive from a woman aged 18-35 years in good health and CMV-seronegative.

This sequence joins TRBV30 and TRBJ1-2, with D tentatively TRBD1 (6 bases). The CDR3 totals 16 residues. Germline-derived CDR1 and CDR2 are GTSNPN and SVGIG (reference sequence). V lost 1 base to trimming and J lost 2 bases, with 17 bases between them. The CDR3 region has the DNA TGTGCCTGGAGTGAGGGGTACAGGGTAGGAAACTATGGCTACACCTTC. Translation: CAWSEGYRVGNYGYTF.

The V call is TRBV4-2, the J call TRBJ2-1; a weak D match, TRBD2 (6 bases). Germline assignment: CDR1 LGHNA and CDR2 YNFKEQ. This CDR3 region has 16 residues. Between the trimmed V and J ends, which lost 1 base and 0 bases, there was a span of 10 bases. The CDR3 loop is CASSQATSFSYNEQFF. DNA of the CDR3: TGTGCCAGCAGCCAAGCGACTAGTTTCTCCTACAATGAGCAGTTCTTC.

The genes are TRBV6-1 and TRBJ1-6; TRBD1 agrees at 9 bases. V gave up 1 base and J gave up 10 bases; unmatched junction bases: 8. Germline-derived CDR1 and CDR2 are MNHNS and SASEGT. The CDR3 runs to 16 residues. CDR3: CASSEGGQGGGSPLHF. DNA of the CDR3: TGTGCCAGCAGTGAAGGGGGACAGGGAGGAGGGTCACCCCTCCACTTT.

The V gene is TRBV6-1, the J gene TRBJ1-5; D is unclear. V was clipped by 1 base and J by 4 bases, with 14 bases between them. There are 16 residues in the CDR3. The germline CDR1 and CDR2 sequences are MNHNS and SASEGT. The CDR3 bases are TGTGCCAGCAGTGAAGGGGGAGGGATGGGGAATCAGCCCCAGCATTTT. Amino acids: CASSEGGGMGNQPQHF.

The table lists this clone with a count of one. This chain links TRBV19 with TRBJ1-1, with TRBD1 matching over 7 bases. V gave up 4 bases and J gave up 0 bases; unmatched junction bases: 11. The CDR3 sequence is 17 residues long. Germline V gives CDR1 LNHDA, CDR2 SQIVND (reference sequence). CDR3 region: CASSRGQRLSLNTEAFF. The CDR3 bases are TGTGCCAGTAGTAGGGGACAGCGACTGTCCTTGAACACTGAAGCTTTCTTT.

This clone has only a few counts. The chain uses TRBV11-1 and TRBJ1-5; possibly TRBD1 for D (5 bases). From germline, CDR1 is SGHAT and CDR2 FQDESV (reference sequence). With 2 bases removed from V and 6 bases from J, the gap between germline ends came to 23 bases. CDR3 size: 18 residues. The CDR3 bases are TGTGCCAGCAGCTTAATTCTCGACAGCTATGTCTTTACTCAGCCCCAGCATTTT. Translated: CASSLILDSYVFTQPQHF.

The gene calls are TRBV27 and TRBJ2-7, with 10 bases lining up with TRBD2. The CDR3 runs 16 residues. Losses at the gene ends were 0 bases for V and 1 base for J; bases not matched to a gene: 3. The germline CDR1 and CDR2 sequences are MNHEY and SMNVEV (reference sequence). CDR3 sequence: CASSLSPSGGSYEQYF. In DNA, the CDR3 is TGTGCCAGCAGTTTATCGCCTAGCGGGGGATCCTACGAGCAGTACTTC.

This chain joins TRBV4-1 and TRBJ1-1; tentative D call: TRBD1 (6 bases). Germline V gene data show CDR1 as MGHRA and CDR2 as YSYEKL. V lost 11 bases and J lost 3, with 22 bases in between. CDR3 length: 15 residues. Here the CDR3 reads CASAARGLGDTEAFF. CDR3 coding DNA: TGCGCCTCAGCGGCGCGGGGGCTGGGGGACACTGAAGCTTTCTTT.

The chain couples TRBV7-9 to TRBJ2-5, with 9 positions matching TRBD2. The V segment lost 3 bases and the J segment 4 bases; nucleotides outside the gene matches: 9. Per the germline V gene, CDR1 is SEHNR and CDR2 is FQNEAQ (reference sequence). This CDR3 is 16 amino acids long. CDR3 residues: CASSFLPSGVTETQYF. CDR3 coding DNA: TGTGCCAGCAGCTTCCTTCCTAGCGGGGTCACAGAGACCCAGTACTTC.

This clone was seen a few times. The chain is built from TRBV28 and TRBJ1-2; 7 bases are shared with TRBD1. CDR1 is MDHEN, CDR2 SYDVKM, per germline. The V segment lost 3 bases and the J segment 4 bases; nucleotides outside the gene matches: 5. The CDR3 spans 14 residues. CDR3 residues: CASSLGDSFYGYTF. The CDR3, as DNA: TGTGCCAGCAGTTTGGGGGACAGCTTCTATGGCTACACCTTC.

The J gene is TRBJ1-2, the V gene TRBV7-9; D possibly corresponds to TRBD1 (5 bases). This CDR3 has 16 amino acids. Germline CDR1 is SEHNR and CDR2 is FQNEAQ (reference sequence). With 5 bases removed from V and 0 bases from J, the gap between germline ends came to 16 bases. CDR3 protein: CASSPSGTEANYGYTF. As DNA, the CDR3 is TGTGCCAGCAGCCCAAGCGGGACGGAAGCTAACTATGGCTACACCTTC.

This clone has just one count. At one of its ends the junction is not consistent with the germline gene, which may arise from a read error. The chain links TRBV13 to TRBJ2-6, with a possible D match to TRBD1 (6 bases). CDR3 length equals 18 residues. The germline V gene has CDR1 PRHDT and CDR2 FYEKMQ (reference sequence). CDR3 sequence: CASSTRTVKSSGANGLTF. In DNA, the CDR3 is TGTGCCAGCAGCACCCGGACAGTAAAAAGCTCTGGGGCCAACGGCCTGACTTTC.

The chain employs TRBV2 and TRBJ2-3; 7 positions match TRBD2. After removal of 3 bases from V and 2 bases from J, the junction contained 2 bases not matched to a gene. Germline CDR1 reads SNHLY; CDR2 reads FYNNEI. The CDR3 has 14 residues. In DNA form, the CDR3 reads TGTGCCAGCAGTGATAGACTAGCCACAGATACGCAGTATTTT. This translates into CASSDRLATDTQYF. Full variable domain (missing parts from reference TRBV2 and TRBJ2-3): EPEVTQTPSHQVTQMGQEVILRCVPISNHLYFYWYRQILGQKVEFLVSFYNNEISEKSEIFDDQFSVERPDGSNFTLKIRSTKLEDSAMYFCASSDRLATDTQYFGPGTRLTVL.

This clone showed up just once. The chain uses TRBV5-1 and TRBJ1-2, with TRBD1 matching 11 bases. Trimming cost V 4 bases and J 4 bases; bases outside gene matches: 6. Looked up from germline, CDR1 is SGHRS and CDR2 is YFSETQ. This CDR3 region has 15 residues. CDR3 DNA sequence: TGCGCCAGCAGCCAGGGACAGGGGGTGGTCTATGGCTACACCTTC. Translation: CASSQGQGVVYGYTF.

In its sample, this clone was seen once. The chain uses TRBV28 and TRBJ2-2, with 8 positions matching TRBD2. Germline-derived CDR1 and CDR2 are MDHEN and SYDVKM. V dropped 3 bases and J dropped 5; count of bases not matched to a gene: 8. The CDR3 sequence is 16 residues long. CDR3 sequence reads: CASSFRVAGLTGELFF. CDR3 DNA: TGTGCCAGCAGTTTTAGAGTAGCGGGGTTGACCGGGGAGCTGTTTTTT.

V and J are TRBV7-9 and TRBJ2-7, with D possibly TRBD1 on 5 matching bases. V was clipped by 2 bases and J by 4 bases, with 21 bases between them. The CDR3 spans 17 residues. CDR1 SEHNR and CDR2 FQNEAQ come from the germline V gene (reference sequence). CDR3 region: CASSLFPSGSIGYEQYF. The CDR3 nucleotides are TGTGCCAGCAGCTTATTCCCGTCAGGGTCGATAGGGTACGAGCAGTACTTC.